What follows are 12 T cell receptor beta chains derived from one specimen sequenced in a study of vaccination and CD4 T cells after COVID-19. No antigen has been identified for these receptors. An Oncomine TCR Beta short-read assay was used to sequence the DNA from cultured CD4+ T cells. Using its own MiXCR run on the PCR reads, TCRdb lists one record per CDR3 protein. The profile shows about 11,000 distinct CDR3 sequences, about half of them singletons. Treatment of the sample: roughly ten-day PBMC culture with coronavirus spike peptide pools or control peptides (ViraFEST assay). The sequenced material came from CD4+ T cells from blood, cultured in vitro. The receptor source for this set is a human donor who had recovered from COVID-19.

The chain links TRBV4-2 to TRBJ2-7; D may correspond to TRBD1 or TRBD2 (6 bases each). With 0 bases removed from V and 4 bases from J, the gap between germline ends came to 10 bases. The CDR3 has 14 amino acids. Germline V lookup: CDR1 LGHNA, CDR2 YNFKEQ. CDR3 DNA sequence: TGTGCCAGCAGCCAAGACGGGGGCCCATACGAGCAGTACTTC. Translation: CASSQDGGPYEQYF.

This clonotype was counted between two and nine times. This chain uses TRBV12-3 or TRBV12-4 with TRBJ1-2; 10 bases align to TRBD1. This CDR3 has 15 residues. The V and J ends lost 5 bases and 3 bases, in that order; junction bases with no gene match: 6. The CDR3 DNA reads TGTGCCAGCAGTCCCTCGGGACAGGGGTACTATGGCTACACCTTC. Residues: CASSPSGQGYYGYTF.

The J gene is TRBJ1-2, the V gene TRBV6-2 or TRBV6-3; possible D gene TRBD1, 6 bases. The germline gives CDR1 MNHEY, CDR2 SVGEGT. V lost 5 bases to trimming and J lost 4 bases, with 14 bases between them. There are 14 residues in the CDR3. CDR3 DNA sequence: TGTGCCAGCAGTCAGCCCCCGGACAGCTATGGCTACACCTTC. It translates to CASSQPPDSYGYTF.

The genes are TRBV28 and TRBJ2-3; the match to TRBD1 covers 12 bases. CDR3 size: 14 residues. With 9 bases clipped from V and 4 bases from J, the junction kept 5 bases outside the gene matches. The germline CDR1 and CDR2 sequences are MDHEN and SYDVKM. CDR3 region: CASSRDRGPDTQYF. CDR3 DNA sequence: TGTGCCAGTTCCCGGGACAGGGGGCCAGATACGCAGTATTTT.

The chain joins TRBV7-2 to TRBJ2-2, with D maybe TRBD2 (6 bases). This CDR3 contains 15 residues. V gave up 2 bases and J gave up 5 bases, with 12 bases separating them. Germline V lookup: CDR1 SGHTA, CDR2 FQGNSA. Written as DNA, the CDR3 is TGTGCCAGCAGCTTAAAACTAGCTGGAACCGGGGAGCTGTTTTTT. Translation gives CASSLKLAGTGELFF.

The chain has TRBV20-1 and TRBJ2-5; 10 bases agree with TRBD2. Germline CDR1 DFQATT, CDR2 SNEGSKA (reference sequence). There are 19 residues in the CDR3. J was trimmed by 5 bases and V by 0 bases; bases with no gene match: 18. DNA of the CDR3: TGCAGTGCTAGAGACCTCAACCCAACTCTAGCGGGAGTCTTGGAGACCCAGTACTTC. Translated, it gives CSARDLNPTLAGVLETQYF.

This clonotype appeared a few times. The chain links TRBV20-1 to TRBJ2-5; 7 bases are a match to TRBD1. With V trimmed by 1 base and J by 5 bases, 7 bases remained unmatched. CDR3 length: 14 residues. The germline V gene encodes CDR1 DFQATT and CDR2 SNEGSKA (reference sequence). CDR3 nucleotide sequence: TGCAGTGCTAGAGTGGGGACAGCGCAGGAGACCCAGTACTTC. Amino acids: CSARVGTAQETQYF.

The chain joins TRBV6-1 to TRBJ2-7; 10 positions match TRBD1. J gave up 4 bases and V 4 bases, and 7 bases lay outside the gene matches. Germline V gene data show CDR1 as MNHNS and CDR2 as SASEGT. This CDR3 has 15 amino acids. CDR3 region: CASSVLTGGLYEQYF. Here the CDR3 DNA reads TGTGCCAGCAGTGTTTTGACAGGGGGCCTTTACGAGCAGTACTTC.

The table lists this clonotype with a count of one. The chain is built from TRBV18 and TRBJ2-7; 7 nucleotides line up with TRBD1. CDR3 size: 14 residues. The germline V gene encodes CDR1 KGHSH and CDR2 LQKENI. J was trimmed by 6 bases and V by 2 bases; bases with no gene match: 7. The CDR3 loop is CASSPGTADFEQYF. Written as DNA, the CDR3 is TGTGCCAGCTCACCAGGGACAGCGGATTTCGAGCAGTACTTC. The full variable domain, rest sourced from reference TRBV18 and TRBJ2-7, is NAGVMQNPRHLVRRRGQEARLRCSPMKGHSHVYWYRQLPEEGLKFMVYLQKENIIDESGMPKERFSAEFPKEGPSILRIQQVVRGDSAAYFCASSPGTADFEQYFGPGTRLTVT.

In this sample, this clonotype turned up a few times. The chain combines TRBV2 with TRBJ1-5; D call uncertain. The CDR3 loop spans 13 amino acids. V lost 1 base and J lost 9, with 10 bases in between. Germline CDR1 SNHLY, CDR2 FYNNEI. The CDR3 nucleotides read TGTGCCAGCAGTGAAGAGGGTGGAGGGCCCCAGCATTTT. It encodes CASSEEGGGPQHF.

This chain connects TRBV28 to TRBJ2-3, with 12 bases fitting TRBD2. Per germline, CDR1 MDHEN and CDR2 SYDVKM. Losses at the gene ends were 5 bases for V and 2 bases for J; bases not matched to a gene: 2. The CDR3 is 15 amino acids. The CDR3 sequence: CASSRLAGDTDTQYF. In DNA, the CDR3 is TGTGCCAGCAGTCGACTAGCGGGAGACACAGATACGCAGTATTTT.

The J gene is TRBJ2-6, the V gene TRBV4-3; TRBD2 might be the D (6 bases). Germline values: CDR1 LGHNA, CDR2 YSLEER. V was trimmed by 3 bases and J by 0 bases, leaving 18 bases between them. This CDR3 region has 19 residues. The CDR3 DNA sequence: TGCGCCAGCAGCCAGGATCATAGCGGTACCTACTCTGGGGCCAACGTCCTGACTTTC. Translation: CASSQDHSGTYSGANVLTF.